The clone carrying this TCR beta chain appeared a few times. The antigen is unknown. The CDR3 has 12 residues. Germline assignment: CDR1 MNHNY and CDR2 SVGAGI (reference sequence). Trimming stripped 5 bases from V and 7 bases from J, with 8 bases between. These data are taken from a study of T-cell memory formation after mild COVID-19. The study's findings and limits: From day 15 to 85, contracting clones were balanced between CD4 and CD8, whereas later expanders leaned toward CD4+. Some responding clones appeared in pre-infection memory, suggesting cross-reactive memory joined.

It was 5'RACE with constant-segment primers that produced the TCR alpha and TCR beta cDNA libraries, which carried sample barcodes and UMIs. TCRdb analysed the 5' RACE reads with MiXCR anew, one entry per CDR3 protein. The sample lists approximately 51,000 distinct CDR3 sequences, over 9% occurring once. This sequence originates from an adult woman who had mild COVID-19 (a few samples of this study predate the infection). Cell type and time point are not known. The chain combines TRBV6-6 with TRBJ2-2; no clear D gene. The specimen was PBMCs or a T cell subset sorted from them (not recorded which). CDR3: CASSTYYGELFF. CDR3 coding DNA: TGTGCCAGCAGTACCTATTACGGGGAGCTGTTTTTT.